The 12 T cell receptor beta chains given below trace back to one sample, sequenced in a study of CXCR3-negative and CXCR3-positive naive CD8 T cells. UMI-labeled TRB cDNA libraries were prepared by 5' RACE. After re-calling the 5' RACE reads, TCRdb lists one entry per CDR3 protein, DNA absent. This sample contains just over 40,000 distinct CDR3 sequences. The sample consisted of naive CXCR3- CD8+ T cells from blood. Noted subset: CD45RO-CCR7+CD27+CD95- naive CD8+ T cells lacking CXCR3 (TNR3-). The receptors here all came from a human donor in good health. Some clones in this sample may be carry-over from other donors' samples.

V gene TRBV28 combines with J gene TRBJ2-1; TCRdb's D call of TRBD1 is untestable without DNA. The germline gives CDR1 MDHEN, CDR2 SYDVKM. The CDR3 length is 15 residues. CDR3 sequence: CASSFDRDYYNEQFF.

This chain joins TRBV5-1 and TRBJ2-3. The germline V gene encodes CDR1 SGHRS and CDR2 YFSETQ. The length of the CDR3 is 14 residues. CDR3 in amino acids: CASSWDRETDTQYF.

This clonotype registers medium-sized by frequency. The chain combines TRBV4-3 with TRBJ1-6; as DNA is missing, the TRBD1 call by TCRdb cannot be tested. Per germline, CDR1 LGHNA and CDR2 YSLEER. The CDR3 runs to 16 residues. CDR3 amino acids: CASSQDLRGYYSPLHF.

This chain's CDR3 is CASSLPGDGTEAFF. The gene calls are TRBV28 and TRBJ1-1; TCRdb's D gene call, TRBD1, goes unchecked for lack of DNA. The CDR3 extends over 14 amino acids. In germline, CDR1 is MDHEN, CDR2 SYDVKM.

J is TRBJ1-1 and V is TRBV5-1. CDR3 length: 16 residues. Germline-derived CDR1 and CDR2 are SGHRS and YFSETQ. The CDR3 reads CASRFGISGDFTEAFF.

The chain employs TRBV7-2 and TRBJ1-1; TCRdb picks TRBD1, but there is no DNA to check that call. Germline V CDR1 and CDR2: SGHTA, FQGNSA. The CDR3 runs 14 residues. The CDR3 loop reads CASSLSPGNTEAFF.

The rearrangement links TRBV19 to TRBJ2-1; TCRdb gives TRBD1 as the D gene, but with no DNA this cannot be confirmed. The CDR3 covers 15 residues. Germline loops: CDR1 LNHDA, CDR2 SQIVND (reference sequence). CDR3 sequence reads: CASSIGQGNPNEQFF. Full variable domain (outside the CDR3, taken from reference TRBV19 and TRBJ2-1): DGGITQSPKYLFRKEGQNVTLSCEQNLNHDAMYWYRQDPGQGLRLIYYSQIVNDFQKGDIAEGYSVSREKKESFPLTVTSAQKNPTAFYLCASSIGQGNPNEQFFGPGTRLTVL.

The chain employs TRBV7-8 and TRBJ1-2; TCRdb calls TRBD1, which cannot be checked without DNA. This CDR3 region has 14 residues. The V gene's germline CDR1 is SGHVS and CDR2 FQNEAQ. CDR3 residues: CASSLYREDYGYTF.

The chain couples TRBV7-3 to TRBJ2-2; TCRdb indicates TRBD1, and absent DNA this call remains unverified. Germline V gene lookup returns CDR1 SGHTA and CDR2 FQGTGA. This CDR3 contains 13 residues. The CDR3 sequence: CASSLGDTGELFF.

The chain has TRBV29-1 and TRBJ1-2. CDR3 length: 13 residues. Germline CDR1 and CDR2: SQVTM and ANQGSEA. The CDR3 reads CSVEAIGIRGYTF.

The J gene is TRBJ2-2, the V gene TRBV9; the TCRdb D gene call, TRBD1, has no DNA to confirm it. CDR1 and CDR2 (germline): SGDLS, YYNGEE. The CDR3 is 15 residues long. The CDR3 sequence is CASNTPGVETGELFF.

The chain carries TRBV15 and TRBJ2-1; TCRdb designates TRBD1, a call that cannot be tested without DNA. Per the germline V gene, CDR1 is LNHNV and CDR2 is YYDKDF (reference sequence). This CDR3 contains 18 residues. CDR3 sequence: CATSEAPGFVGSGHEEIF.